This TCR beta chain is drawn from a study of human T cells and chemical hapten exposure. About the research overall: Patch testing was performed with 0.01% DPC on the upper back, with reading at 6 days.

Time point: pre-sensitization, week 0. Sample treatment: therapeutic diphenylcyclopropenone sensitization with weekly scalp DPC. In TCRdb, the RACE reads were re-called with MiXCR into one record per CDR3 protein. The table includes roughly 40,000 distinct CDR3 sequences, about 10% detected once. The table lists this clonotype with many counts. Its antigen is not identified. Findings of the study overall: The number of TCRs above 1 in 1000 frequency did not change after DPC sensitization.

V lost 3 bases and J 1 base, leaving 13 bases between the germline ends. This CDR3 region has 16 residues. The germline V gene has CDR1 KGHSH and CDR2 LQKENI. The origin of this receptor is a man aged 30 to 45 with alopecia areata. Some clones in this sample may be carry-over from other donors' samples. Source: whole blood, taken in connection with sensitization to the hapten diphenylcyclopropenone (DPC). This chain links TRBV18 with TRBJ1-3; D unresolved. CDR3 DNA sequence: TGTGCCAGCTCACCTGGTACAGCGGCGTCTGGAAACACCATATATTTT. It is translated as CASSPGTAASGNTIYF.